This T cell receptor beta chain was observed in a study of early T cells in non-severe SARS-CoV-2 infection. At the level of the study: From unsorted whole blood, bulk RNA was sequenced, and the chains remained unpaired.

CDR1 SEHNR and CDR2 FQNEAQ come from the germline V gene (reference sequence). Trimming cost V 5 bases and J 3 bases; bases outside gene matches: 13. This CDR3 has 16 amino acids. Study-level points and caveats: The VDJdb matching leaned toward anti-spike CD8 responses and overlooked private and CD4 specificities.

Within the sample, this clonotype is medium-sized (0.01 to 0.1%). Its antigen is as yet unknown. Individual cDNA molecules each received unique molecular identifiers attached to them. In TCRdb, the 5' RACE reads were re-called with MiXCR into one record per CDR3 protein. The table records 30,000 or so distinct CDR3 sequences, 5% to 5.5% of them present only once. The specimen was whole blood. The chain couples TRBV7-9 to TRBJ2-7; 7 bases agree with TRBD1. The TCR comes from an adult who was a healthcare worker with PCR-confirmed SARS-CoV-2 infection or an uninfected control (not recorded which). The CDR3, as DNA: TGTGCCAGCAGCCCCCTATCGACCGGGACAGTCTACGAGCAGTACTTC. Translation: CASSPLSTGTVYEQYF.